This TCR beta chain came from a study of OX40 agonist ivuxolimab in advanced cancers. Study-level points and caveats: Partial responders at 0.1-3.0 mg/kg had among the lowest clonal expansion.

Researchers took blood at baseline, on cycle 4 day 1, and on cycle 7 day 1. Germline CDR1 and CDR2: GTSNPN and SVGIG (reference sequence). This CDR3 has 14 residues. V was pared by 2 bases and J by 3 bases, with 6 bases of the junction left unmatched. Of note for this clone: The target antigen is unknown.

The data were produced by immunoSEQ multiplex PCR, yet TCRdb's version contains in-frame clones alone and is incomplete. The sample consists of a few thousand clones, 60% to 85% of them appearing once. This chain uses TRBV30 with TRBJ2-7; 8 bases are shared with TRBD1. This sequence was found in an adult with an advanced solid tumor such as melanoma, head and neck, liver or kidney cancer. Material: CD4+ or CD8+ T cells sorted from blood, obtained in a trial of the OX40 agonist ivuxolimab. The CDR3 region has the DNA TGTGCCTGGAGTATTCGACAGGGGAGCTACGAGCAGTACTTC. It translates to CAWSIRQGSYEQYF.